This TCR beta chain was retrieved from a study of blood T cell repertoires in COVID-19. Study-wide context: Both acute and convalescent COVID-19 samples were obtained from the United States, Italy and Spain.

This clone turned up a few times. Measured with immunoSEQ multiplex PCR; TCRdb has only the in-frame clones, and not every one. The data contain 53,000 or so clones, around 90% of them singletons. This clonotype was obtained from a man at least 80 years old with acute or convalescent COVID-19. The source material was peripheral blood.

CDR3 coding DNA: TGTGCCAGCAGCTACCTAGGGGGCGCCGGAAACACCATATATTTT. It yields the protein CASSYLGGAGNTIYF. The chain joins TRBV7-2 to TRBJ1-3; TRBD1 matches at 7 bases. V gave up 4 bases and J gave up 4 bases; unmatched junction bases: 7. Per germline, CDR1 SGHTA and CDR2 FQGNSA. This CDR3 comprises 15 residues.